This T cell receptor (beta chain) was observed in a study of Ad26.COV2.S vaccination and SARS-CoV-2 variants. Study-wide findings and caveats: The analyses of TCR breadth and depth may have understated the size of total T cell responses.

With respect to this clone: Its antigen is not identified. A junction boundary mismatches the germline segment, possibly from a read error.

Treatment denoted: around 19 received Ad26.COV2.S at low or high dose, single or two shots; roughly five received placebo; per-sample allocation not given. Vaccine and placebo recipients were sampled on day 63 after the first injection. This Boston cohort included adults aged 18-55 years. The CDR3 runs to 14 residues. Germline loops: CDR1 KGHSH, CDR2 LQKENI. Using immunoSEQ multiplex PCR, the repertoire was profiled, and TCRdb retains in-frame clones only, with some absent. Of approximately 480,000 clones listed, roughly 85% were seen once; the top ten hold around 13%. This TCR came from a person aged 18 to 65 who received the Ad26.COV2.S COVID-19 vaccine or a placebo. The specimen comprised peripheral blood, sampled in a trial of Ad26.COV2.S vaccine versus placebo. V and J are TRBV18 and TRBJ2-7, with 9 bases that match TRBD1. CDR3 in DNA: TGTGCCAGCTCATCCGGGACAGGGTCCTCCGAGCAGTACTTC. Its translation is CASSSGTGSSEQYF.